This T cell receptor (beta chain) was sequenced during a study of T cell responses to AZD1222 COVID-19 vaccine. Germline V gene sequence: CDR1 SQVTM, CDR2 ANQGSEA. This CDR3 spans 14 amino acids. The trim removed 4 bases at V and 4 bases at J, leaving 5 bases unmatched. The table came from immunoSEQ multiplex PCR; TCRdb's copy has only in-frame clones and leaves some out. The sample shows about 140,000 clones, and around 2.4% sits with its ten largest clones. Sequenced input: peripheral blood. The TCR sequence derives from an adult in good health. This chain connects TRBV29-1 to TRBJ2-5; 11 nucleotides match TRBD2. CDR3 region: CSVVGLAGGETQYF. For the CDR3, the DNA is TGCAGCGTTGTGGGGCTAGCGGGGGGAGAGACCCAGTACTTC. The complete variable domain, with remaining parts taken from reference TRBV29-1 and TRBJ2-5, reads SAVISQKPSRDICQRGTSLTIQCQVDSQVTMMFWYRQQPGQSLTLIATANQGSEATYESGFVIDKFPISRPNLTFSTLTVSNMSPEDSSIYLCSVVGLAGGETQYFGPGTRLLVL.